This is a list of T cell receptor beta chains from one sample in a study of cytomegalovirus exposure and HLA in healthy donors. Data came from immunoSEQ multiplex PCR; TCRdb stores just in-frame clones and leaves some out. This table has 90,000 to 100,000 clones, 78% appearing once. The sequenced sample was PBMCs. These TCRs come from a woman in her fifties or sixties in good health and CMV-seronegative. The CDR3 runs from the conserved cysteine through the conserved F or W. A D gene is named only where the DNA matches it firmly. Some rows mark clone size as missing; the rest say once, few, many or name a class of expanded clone.

>TRBJ2-5|-|13|-|TRBV7-9
CSSSFPGEETQYF
TGTTCCAGCAGCTTCCCGGGAGAAGAGACCCAGTACTTC
>TRBJ2-5|once|15|TRBD2|TRBV4-3
CASSEPGGRMETQYF
TGCGCCAGCAGCGAGCCGGGGGGGCGGATGGAGACCCAGTACTTC
>TRBJ1-2|-|16|TRBD1|TRBV14
CASSQVQGVTSHGYTF
TGTGCCAGCAGCCAAGTACAGGGGGTAACTTCCCATGGCTACACCTTC
>TRBJ1-2|-|9|-|TRBV7-2
CASSSRGTF
TGTGCCAGCAGCTCCCGGGGCACCTTC
>TRBJ1-3|-|12|-|TRBV6-6
CASRSSGNTIYF
TGTGCCAGCAGGAGCTCTGGAAACACCATATATTTT
>TRBJ1-2|-|15|-|TRBV7-2
CASSLQQGEYYGYTF
TGTGCCAGCAGCTTACAACAGGGTGAATACTATGGCTACACCTTC
>TRBJ1-2|-|14|-|TRBV30
CAWSVILASYGYTF
TGTGCCTGGAGTGTAATTCTGGCAAGTTATGGCTACACCTTC
>TRBJ1-4|-|14|-|TRBV11-2
CASSSLGGFEKLFF
TGTGCCAGCAGCTCGCTCGGAGGATTTGAAAAACTGTTTTTT
>TRBJ1-1|-|10|-|TRBV30
CASLGGKAFF
TGTGCCTCCTTGGGGGGAAAAGCTTTCTTT
>TRBJ1-3|-|16|TRBD1|TRBV5-1
CASTAGTGGPGNTIYF
TGCGCCAGCACCGCGGGGACAGGGGGACCTGGAAACACCATATATTTT
>TRBJ2-7|few|16|TRBD1|TRBV6-5
CASSSTPGTGFVEQYF
TGTGCCAGCAGTTCCACTCCCGGGACAGGCTTCGTCGAGCAGTACTTC
>TRBJ1-1|few|13|TRBD1|TRBV29-1
CSGGQGSHTEAFF
TGCAGCGGGGGACAGGGGTCTCACACTGAAGCTTTCTTT
>TRBJ1-5|-|14|-|TRBV28
CASSNTDLNQPQHF
TGTGCCAGCAGTAACACAGACCTCAATCAGCCCCAGCATTTT
>TRBJ1-4|-|13|-|TRBV18
CASSPDIQEKLFF
TGTGCCAGCTCACCCGACATTCAAGAAAAACTGTTTTTT
>TRBJ1-5|-|15|-|TRBV28
CASSLLAVSNQPQHF
TGTGCCAGCAGTTTACTGGCCGTTAGCAATCAGCCCCAGCATTTT
>TRBJ1-2|-|15|-|TRBV7-9
CASSLAGRPNYGYTF
TGTGCCAGCAGCTTAGCGGGCAGACCGAACTATGGCTACACCTTC
>TRBJ2-7|-|15|TRBD1|TRBV6-5
CASRRPRDRGYEQYF
TGTGCCAGCAGACGACCTCGGGACAGGGGCTACGAGCAGTACTTC
>TRBJ1-5|-|13|-|TRBV7-2
CASSRTWQQPQHF
TGTGCCAGCAGCCGAACCTGGCAGCAGCCCCAGCATTTT
>TRBJ2-7|-|14|-|TRBV10-3
CATKAVTGSYEQYF
TGTGCCACAAAGGCGGTTACAGGGTCCTACGAGCAGTACTTC
>TRBJ2-3|-|17|-|TRBV10-3
CAISGFVEGSPADTQYF
TGTGCCATCAGTGGGTTTGTAGAGGGAAGTCCCGCAGATACGCAGTATTTT
>TRBJ1-1|-|15|TRBD1|TRBV13
CASSPRGQPNTEAFF
TGTGCCAGCAGCCCCCGGGGACAGCCAAACACTGAAGCTTTCTTT
>TRBJ2-7|-|11|TRBD1|TRBV2
CAGRQGYEQYF
TGTGCCGGAAGACAGGGCTACGAGCAGTACTTC
>TRBJ1-2|few|17|TRBD1|TRBV5-4
CASSSLDRPERNYGYTF
TGTGCCAGCAGCTCCTTGGACAGGCCGGAAAGGAACTATGGCTACACCTTC
>TRBJ1-2|-|12|-|TRBV28
CASTDTYYGYTF
TGTGCCAGCACAGACACTTACTATGGCTACACCTTC
>TRBJ1-1|-|14|-|TRBV15
CATSRAGGNTEAFF
TGTGCCACCAGCAGAGCCGGGGGGAACACTGAAGCTTTCTTT
>TRBJ2-1|-|12|-|TRBV5-6
CASSVLGGEQFF
TGTGCCAGCAGCGTACTAGGCGGTGAGCAGTTCTTC
>TRBJ2-1|-|16|TRBD2|TRBV6-4
CASSDWGTSGYNEQFF
TGTGCCAGCAGTGACTGGGGGACTAGCGGATACAATGAGCAGTTCTTC
>TRBJ1-1|-|13|TRBD1|TRBV7-6
CASSLQGPGGAFF
TGTGCCAGCAGCTTACAGGGACCAGGGGGAGCTTTCTTT